The 25 T cell receptor beta chains presented below share a single source sample, sequenced in a study of blood T cell repertoires in COVID-19. Sequenced by immunoSEQ multiplex PCR; TCRdb stores in-frame clones only, minus some. The table lists approximately 250,000 clones, about 91% of them singletons. The sample comprised PBMCs or T cells enriched from blood (not recorded which). These TCRs come from a middle-aged woman with acute COVID-19.

The J gene is TRBJ1-1, the V gene TRBV5-1; D not resolved. The CDR3 totals 15 residues. CDR1 is SGHRS and CDR2 is YFSETQ in the germline V gene. The V and J ends lost 0 bases and 0 bases respectively, with 9 bases between them. For the CDR3, the DNA is TGCGCCAGCAGCTTGGGTGTACTAATGAACACTGAAGCTTTCTTT. Amino acid sequence: CASSLGVLMNTEAFF.

The chain joins TRBV24-1 to TRBJ1-2; 8 bases are a match to TRBD1. Germline V gives CDR1 KGHDR, CDR2 SFDVKD. Germline trimming cut 6 bases from V and 7 bases from J; bases unmatched to any gene: 9. This CDR3 contains 14 residues. The CDR3 loop reads CATSSGTGGVGYTF. DNA of the CDR3: TGTGCCACCAGTTCCGGGACAGGCGGGGTTGGCTACACCTTC.

The rearrangement uses TRBV5-6 and TRBJ2-7; D gene unclear. CDR1 is SGHDT, CDR2 YYEEEE, per germline. The length of the CDR3 is 11 residues. Trimming took off 4 bases at V and 3 bases at J, with 5 bases between the two ends. The CDR3 DNA is TGTGCCAGCAGCCTAAACTACGAGCAGTACTTC. Translated: CASSLNYEQYF.

This chain connects TRBV27 to TRBJ1-5; D perhaps matches TRBD1 (5 bases). Trimming pared 3 bases from V and 7 bases from J, leaving 13 bases between. Germline V gene data show CDR1 as MNHEY and CDR2 as SMNVEV (reference sequence). CDR3 size: 14 residues. The chain's CDR3 is CASSLMQGGQPQHF. CDR3 coding DNA: TGTGCCAGCAGTTTGATGCAGGGAGGCCAGCCCCAGCATTTT.

CDR3 DNA sequence: TGTGCCAGCAGCTTAGACAGGGCATCCATTCCTAACTATGGCTACACCTTC. Residues: CASSLDRASIPNYGYTF. V gene TRBV7-8 combines with J gene TRBJ1-2; D might be TRBD1 (6 bases). CDR1 and CDR2 (germline): SGHVS, FQNEAQ. V was shortened by 1 base and J by 0 bases, with 15 bases between the two germline ends. CDR3 length: 17 residues.

The chain carries TRBV3-1 (or the pseudogene TRBV3-2) and TRBJ2-1, with D maybe TRBD2 (6 bases). With 1 base removed from V and 8 bases from J, the gap between germline ends came to 9 bases. The V gene's germline CDR1 is LGHDT and CDR2 YNNKEL (reference sequence). The CDR3 length is 13 residues. CDR3 region: CASSQGGDDEQFF. In DNA, the CDR3 is TGTGCCAGCAGCCAAGGCGGGGATGATGAGCAGTTCTTC.

The rearrangement uses TRBV19 and TRBJ1-3, with 9 bases that match TRBD1. The CDR3 contains 15 residues. The V gene end was trimmed by 3 bases and the J gene end by 7 bases; junction bases not matched to a gene: 7. Germline CDR1 is LNHDA and CDR2 is SQIVND (reference sequence). CDR3 DNA sequence: TGTGCCAGTAGTATTAAAGTACAGGGGGCTAACACCATATATTTT. Translation gives CASSIKVQGANTIYF.

The rearrangement links TRBV10-3 to TRBJ2-1, with TRBD2 matching 11 bases. From germline, CDR1 is ENHRY and CDR2 SYGVKD. This CDR3 has 12 residues. Losses at the gene ends were 6 bases for V and 10 bases for J; bases not matched to a gene: 2. CDR3 region: CAISGLAGEQFF. The CDR3 DNA reads TGTGCCATCAGCGGACTAGCGGGCGAGCAGTTCTTC.

The rearrangement uses TRBV5-6 and TRBJ1-5; TRBD1 matches 8 bases. The germline gives CDR1 SGHDT, CDR2 YYEEEE. CDR3 size: 15 residues. After removal of 4 bases from V and 5 bases from J, the junction contained 8 bases not matched to a gene. The CDR3 reads CASSHRDRPHQPQHF. The CDR3 DNA sequence: TGTGCCAGCAGCCACAGGGACAGGCCCCATCAGCCCCAGCATTTT.

This chain uses TRBV7-6 with TRBJ1-4; 10 nucleotides agree with TRBD1. CDR1 SGHVS and CDR2 FNYEAQ come from the germline V gene. V shed 5 bases and J 6 bases; nucleotides not matched to a gene: 12. The CDR3 is 17 residues long. CDR3 DNA sequence: TGTGCCAGCAGCGAGACAGGGGGCAAGGTCATCGATGAAAAACTGTTTTTT. Translated: CASSETGGKVIDEKLFF.

V is TRBV5-1 and J is TRBJ2-6; 7 bases match TRBD1. This CDR3 is 18 amino acids long. The V gene end was trimmed by 4 bases and the J gene end by 0 bases; junction bases not matched to a gene: 10. CDR1 SGHRS and CDR2 YFSETQ come from the germline V gene. CDR3 nucleotide sequence: TGCGCCAGCAGCGTACCTGGACAGGCGAGCTCTGGGGCCAACGTCCTGACTTTC. Its protein is CASSVPGQASSGANVLTF. The full variable domain, rest sourced from reference TRBV5-1 and TRBJ2-6, is KAGVTQTPRYLIKTRGQQVTLSCSPISGHRSVSWYQQTPGQGLQFLFEYFSETQRNKGNFPGRFSGRQFSNSRSEMNVSTLELGDSALYLCASSVPGQASSGANVLTFGAGSRLTVL.

This chain connects TRBV28 to TRBJ2-5; TRBD2 matches at 9 bases. Germline V gene lookup returns CDR1 MDHEN and CDR2 SYDVKM. The ends lost 4 bases at V and 0 bases at J; junction bases unmatched: 3. This CDR3 contains 15 residues. The CDR3 nucleotides read TGTGCCAGCAGTTCGTTAGCGGGAGACCAAGAGACCCAGTACTTC. Translating it yields CASSSLAGDQETQYF.

V and J are TRBV19 and TRBJ2-7, with 8 nucleotides matching TRBD1. V trimming: 5 bases; J trimming: 0 bases; junction bases outside the gene matches: 9. There are 16 residues in the CDR3. Germline V gene sequence: CDR1 LNHDA, CDR2 SQIVND (reference sequence). The CDR3 sequence: CASSPQDRATSYEQYF. The CDR3 region has the DNA TGTGCCAGTAGTCCACAGGACAGGGCCACCTCCTACGAGCAGTACTTC.

The rearrangement uses TRBV5-1 and TRBJ1-2; maybe TRBD1 (5 bases). CDR1 and CDR2 (germline): SGHRS, YFSETQ. V lost 4 bases, J lost 4 bases, and 20 bases lay in between. The CDR3 has 16 residues. This CDR3 is CASSPEWGGRIYGYTF. The CDR3 DNA sequence: TGCGCCAGCAGCCCGGAGTGGGGGGGTCGTATCTATGGCTACACCTTC.

This chain links TRBV19 with TRBJ1-5; no clear D. The CDR3 extends over 15 amino acids. The germline V gene has CDR1 LNHDA and CDR2 SQIVND (reference sequence). V was clipped by 6 bases and J by 4 bases, with 16 bases between them. CDR3 bases: TGTGCCAGTAGCGAGCAGAAAGACTCTAATCAGCCCCAGCATTTT. Translated, it gives CASSEQKDSNQPQHF.

Ten or more counts support this clone. The CDR3 here is CASSPPGITEAFF. The CDR3 bases are TGTGCCAGCTCACCACCCGGGATCACTGAAGCTTTCTTT. The chain recombines TRBV18 with TRBJ1-1; D remains unclear. Per germline, CDR1 KGHSH and CDR2 LQKENI. The CDR3 is 13 amino acids. V was pared by 0 bases and J by 4 bases, with 6 bases between.

This chain connects TRBV28 to TRBJ1-2, with 7 bases aligning to TRBD1. This CDR3 is built from 13 residues. The V and J ends lost 6 bases and 7 bases, in that order; junction bases with no gene match: 8. From germline, CDR1 is MDHEN and CDR2 SYDVKM. The CDR3 reads CASRLTGVSGYTF. The CDR3 nucleotides are TGTGCCAGCAGGTTAACAGGGGTCTCTGGCTACACCTTC.

This sequence joins TRBV11-2 and TRBJ2-2; 7 bases agree with TRBD1. Germline-derived CDR1 and CDR2 are SGHAT and FQNNGV. The CDR3 extends over 16 amino acids. The junction had 11 bases not matched to a gene; V was cut back by 5 bases and J by 5 bases. The CDR3 DNA reads TGTGCCAGCAGCCCCATACGAGGGGGCCGGACCGGGGAGCTGTTTTTT. It yields the protein CASSPIRGGRTGELFF.

The table lists this clone with a few counts. The rearrangement links TRBV19 to TRBJ1-6; D is perhaps TRBD1 (5 bases). Trimming took 9 bases from V and 0 from J, leaving 12 bases between them. Germline V gives CDR1 LNHDA, CDR2 SQIVND (reference sequence). This CDR3 contains 15 residues. Here the CDR3 DNA reads TGTGCCAGCCGAGACAGCCCCTCCTATAATTCACCCCTCCACTTT. Translation gives CASRDSPSYNSPLHF.

The rearrangement uses TRBV12-5 and TRBJ1-5; 8 bases agree with TRBD1. In germline, CDR1 is LGHNT, CDR2 FRNRAP. Losses at the gene ends were 1 base for V and 3 bases for J; bases not matched to a gene: 5. The CDR3 contains 16 residues. For the CDR3, the DNA is TGTGCTAGTGGTTTGGGGACAGGGAACTTCAATCAGCCCCAGCATTTT. Translating it yields CASGLGTGNFNQPQHF. The full variable domain, completed using reference TRBV12-5 and TRBJ1-5, is DARVTQTPRHKVTEMGQEVTMRCQPILGHNTVFWYRQTMMQGLELLAYFRNRAPLDDSGMPKDRFSAEMPDATLATLKIQPSEPRDSAVYFCASGLGTGNFNQPQHFGDGTRLSIL.

This clone was seen once. V gene TRBV7-8 combines with J gene TRBJ1-5; maybe TRBD1 (5 bases). Trimming stripped 2 bases from V and 2 bases from J, with 16 bases between. Germline CDR1 reads SGHVS; CDR2 reads FQNEAQ. This CDR3 has 17 amino acids. This CDR3 reads CASSLSLRGMGNQPQHF. For the CDR3, the DNA is TGTGCCAGCAGCTTATCATTACGGGGGATGGGCAATCAGCCCCAGCATTTT.

CDR3 in DNA: TGTGCCAGTAGTATCGACAGGGGGAACTATGGCTACACCTTC. Translation gives CASSIDRGNYGYTF. The chain links TRBV19 to TRBJ1-2, with TRBD1 matching over 9 bases. The CDR3 covers 14 residues. The J segment lost 2 bases and the V segment lost 3 bases, leaving 1 base of the junction unmatched. Germline V gives CDR1 LNHDA, CDR2 SQIVND (reference sequence).

A single count supports this clone. The chain carries TRBV30 and TRBJ1-2, with 7 positions matching TRBD1. The germline V gene encodes CDR1 GTSNPN and CDR2 SVGIG (reference sequence). The CDR3 covers 12 residues. V shed 2 bases and J 6 bases; nucleotides not matched to a gene: 3. CDR3 in amino acids: CAWSNRGHGYTF. In DNA, the CDR3 is TGTGCCTGGAGTAACAGGGGCCATGGCTACACCTTC.

The chain couples TRBV7-9 to TRBJ1-4, with D maybe TRBD1 (6 bases). V lost 3 bases and J lost 8, with 16 bases in between. Looked up from germline, CDR1 is SEHNR and CDR2 is FQNEAQ (reference sequence). The CDR3 consists of 15 residues. The CDR3 nucleotides read TGTGCCAGCAGCTTTATTGGGGGGGCTGAAGAAAAACTGTTTTTT. This sequence encodes CASSFIGGAEEKLFF.

DNA of the CDR3: TGTGCCAGCAATACCGCAGGGGTAAGCCACATTCAGTACTTC. Protein sequence: CASNTAGVSHIQYF. V usage is TRBV28 and J usage is TRBJ2-4; a weak D match, TRBD1 (6 bases). CDR1 and CDR2 from the germline V gene are MDHEN and SYDVKM. V lost 7 bases to trimming and J lost 8 bases, with 18 bases between them. The CDR3 contains 14 residues.